The clone carrying this T cell receptor beta chain ranks as medium-sized in terms of frequency. Its antigen is not identified. The read ends 3 residues shy of where the CDR3 ends; the end is completed using the germline J gene. CDR1 is SGHVS, CDR2 FQNEAQ, per germline. This CDR3 spans 16 amino acids. The ends were cut back, 1 base at V and 1 base at J, with 13 bases in the middle. This entry is derived from a study of Tregs in tolerant kidney transplant recipients. Overall study: Recipients received nonmyeloablative bone marrow transplants from related graft donors, with transient mixed chimerism.

Study-wide findings and caveats: Findings come from small patient numbers and require larger validation. Expanding Tregs on activated donor B cells appeared to best identify donor-specific TCRbeta clones.

Libraries were prepared by immunoSEQ multiplex PCR; TCRdb keeps only in-frame clonotypes and omits some of them. Here the sample table reports more than 1,500 clones. FACS sorting followed an approximately 6-day coculture of CFSE-labeled recipient PBMCs with irradiated graft donor PBMCs. This clonotype originated in a human patient who received a combined kidney and bone marrow transplant. Sequencing was performed on CD4+ T cells from blood cultured with allogeneic cells, taken before the transplant. The genes are TRBV7-8 and TRBJ1-2; D gene unclear. The DNA read from the CDR3 is TGTGCCAGCAGCTTAGTCGACGGCAGCGTTAACTATGGC. Its translation is CASSLVDGSVNYG. The entire CDR3 is CASSLVDGSVNYGYTF.